A single sample is the source of the 15 T cell receptor beta chains below, sequenced in a study of PD-L1 blockade in urothelial cancer. TCRdb's table, derived via immunoSEQ multiplex PCR, lists solely in-frame clones and lacks some. Here the sample spans tens of thousands of clones, around 81% being singletons. Time point meaning: pretreatment peripheral blood. The sample here was PBMCs, taken around atezolizumab (anti-PD-L1) treatment. The receptors here all came from an older man with urothelial cancer.

This clone was observed a single time. The chain carries TRBV30 and TRBJ2-5, with D maybe TRBD2 (6 bases). V was clipped by 0 bases and J by 4 bases, with 30 bases between them. The CDR3 runs 20 residues. Germline assignment: CDR1 GTSNPN and CDR2 SVGIG (reference sequence). CDR3 coding DNA: TGTGCCTGGAGTGTACTCAGAACGGGAGTGTTACCGACCGACGGAGAGACCCAGTACTTC. Protein sequence: CAWSVLRTGVLPTDGETQYF.

This clone was counted once. V is TRBV6-1 and J is TRBJ1-6; possible D gene TRBD1, 6 bases. The CDR3 loop spans 15 amino acids. V shed 10 bases and J shed 5 bases, with 18 bases lying between them. Germline CDR1 is MNHNS and CDR2 is SASEGT. CDR3 sequence (DNA): TGTGCCAACAGAGGGGGACCGGCTGATAATTCACCCCTCCACTTT. Protein: CANRGGPADNSPLHF.

V is TRBV6-1 and J is TRBJ2-1; 9 bases fit TRBD2. Germline CDR1 reads MNHNS; CDR2 reads SASEGT. This CDR3 region has 16 residues. Trimming cost V 2 bases and J 6 bases; bases outside gene matches: 8. The CDR3 DNA follows: TGTGCCAGCAGTGAACGTCCTAGCGGGGCCCGCAATGAGCAGTTCTTC. Amino acid sequence: CASSERPSGARNEQFF.

This chain uses TRBV4-2 with TRBJ2-1; 8 nucleotides agree with TRBD2. Germline CDR1 and CDR2: LGHNA and YNFKEQ. The junction had 2 bases not matched to a gene; V was cut back by 0 bases and J by 4 bases. The CDR3 runs 15 residues. This CDR3 is CASSQESGGYNEQFF. The CDR3 region has the DNA TGTGCCAGCAGCCAAGAGAGCGGGGGTTACAATGAGCAGTTCTTC.

The V and J genes are TRBV2 and TRBJ2-2; 8 bases map to TRBD1. CDR1 is SNHLY, CDR2 FYNNEI, per germline. This CDR3 region has 15 residues. Unmatched junction bases numbered 9, after V lost 5 bases and J lost 7 bases. As DNA, the CDR3 is TGTGCCAGCAGTCCCCAGGGGGCGCTTGACGGGGAGCTGTTTTTT. It codes for CASSPQGALDGELFF.

The J gene is TRBJ2-7, the V gene TRBV13, with 10 bases lining up with TRBD1. There are 15 residues in the CDR3. In germline, CDR1 is PRHDT, CDR2 FYEKMQ (reference sequence). The ends lost 7 bases at V and 4 bases at J; junction bases unmatched: 10. The CDR3 protein is CASTLGGQGTYEQYF. In DNA form, the CDR3 reads TGTGCCAGCACCCTAGGGGGACAGGGGACATACGAGCAGTACTTC.

This clone was counted a single time. The V gene is TRBV29-1, the J gene TRBJ1-1, with D maybe TRBD1 (6 bases). V was clipped by 7 bases and J by 1 base, with 13 bases between them. The germline CDR1 and CDR2 sequences are SQVTM and ANQGSEA. The CDR3 loop spans 13 amino acids. CDR3 DNA: TGCAGCGGTGGGGGACATTCGAACACTGAAGCTTTCTTT. Translation gives CSGGGHSNTEAFF.

The chain combines TRBV27 with TRBJ1-5; TRBD1 aligns across 9 bases. The trim removed 8 bases at V and 4 bases at J, leaving 9 bases unmatched. The CDR3 covers 15 residues. CDR1 is MNHEY, CDR2 SMNVEV, per germline (reference sequence). The CDR3 spells CASREGQGFNQPQHF. In nucleotides, the CDR3 is TGTGCCAGCCGCGAGGGACAGGGTTTTAATCAGCCCCAGCATTTT.

This clone was observed a single time. This chain connects TRBV30 to TRBJ2-5; D may be TRBD2 (6 bases). The CDR3 extends over 14 amino acids. CDR1 is GTSNPN, CDR2 SVGIG, per germline (reference sequence). Trimming removed 3 bases from V and 7 bases from J, with 18 bases in between. Written as DNA, the CDR3 is TGTGCCTGGAGGCCCACCGGGACTGGAGGGACCCAGTACTTC. Residues: CAWRPTGTGGTQYF.

The rearrangement joins TRBV12-5 to TRBJ1-3, with D unresolved. The CDR3 loop spans 14 amino acids. Trimming removed 5 bases from V and 0 bases from J, with 8 bases in between. Looked up from germline, CDR1 is LGHNT and CDR2 is FRNRAP. In DNA form, the CDR3 reads TGTGCTAGTGGTACACACATCTCTGGAAACACCATATATTTT. Its protein is CASGTHISGNTIYF.

The chain joins TRBV6-4 to TRBJ1-1; 10 nucleotides match TRBD1. The CDR3 runs to 15 residues. The germline gives CDR1 MRHNA, CDR2 SNTAGT. The V segment lost 6 bases and the J segment 4 bases; nucleotides outside the gene matches: 8. CDR3 DNA: TGTGCCAGCAGCCCCGGGACAGGGGCGGCCACTGAAGCTTTCTTT. Amino acids: CASSPGTGAATEAFF.

The J gene is TRBJ2-1, the V gene TRBV5-6; 8 nucleotides align to TRBD2. Looked up from germline, CDR1 is SGHDT and CDR2 is YYEEEE. The length of the CDR3 is 17 residues. The V and J ends lost 1 base and 4 bases, in that order; junction bases with no gene match: 10. CDR3 in amino acids: CASSLYGLLAVYNEQFF. The CDR3 nucleotides read TGTGCCAGCAGCTTGTATGGTTTACTAGCGGTTTACAATGAGCAGTTCTTC. The complete variable domain, with remaining parts taken from reference TRBV5-6 and TRBJ2-1, reads DAGVTQSPTHLIKTRGQQVTLRCSPKSGHDTVSWYQQALGQGPQFIFQYYEEEERQRGNFPDRFSGHQFPNYSSELNVNALLLGDSALYLCASSLYGLLAVYNEQFFGPGTRLTVL.

This clone was detected a few times. The rearrangement joins TRBV5-4 to TRBJ1-5, with 7 nucleotides matching TRBD1. This CDR3 region has 15 residues. The trim removed 4 bases at V and 3 bases at J, leaving 7 bases unmatched. Germline CDR1 SGHNT, CDR2 YYREEE (reference sequence). The CDR3 region is CASSLTTGDNQPQHF. The CDR3 DNA reads as TGTGCCAGCAGCCTCACAACAGGGGACAATCAGCCCCAGCATTTT.

The genes are TRBV5-1 and TRBJ2-7, with TRBD2 as a possible D gene (5 bases). V was cut by 0 bases and J by 6 bases, with 13 bases left in between. This CDR3 comprises 14 residues. Germline assignment: CDR1 SGHRS and CDR2 YFSETQ. DNA of the CDR3: TGCGCCAGCAGCTTGGAGGGCGGGTTGGGCGAGCAGTACTTC. Residues: CASSLEGGLGEQYF.

This chain links TRBV15 with TRBJ2-5; 10 nucleotides match TRBD2. Germline V gene lookup returns CDR1 LNHNV and CDR2 YYDKDF (reference sequence). V shed 3 bases, J shed 5 bases, and the junction held 6 bases outside the gene matches. The CDR3 covers 15 residues. The CDR3, as DNA: TGTGCCACCAGCAGCCGTAGCGGGGGGCGGGAGACCCAGTACTTC. Amino acids: CATSSRSGGRETQYF.